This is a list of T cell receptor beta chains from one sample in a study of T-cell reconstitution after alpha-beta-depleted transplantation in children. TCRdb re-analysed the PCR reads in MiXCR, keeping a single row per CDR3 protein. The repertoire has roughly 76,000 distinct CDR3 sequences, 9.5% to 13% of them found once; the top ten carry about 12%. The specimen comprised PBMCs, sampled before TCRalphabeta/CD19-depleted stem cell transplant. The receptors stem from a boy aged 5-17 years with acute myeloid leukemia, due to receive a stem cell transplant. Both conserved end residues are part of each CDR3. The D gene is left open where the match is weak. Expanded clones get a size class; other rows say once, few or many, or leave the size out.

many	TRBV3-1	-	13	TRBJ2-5	TGTGCCAGCAGGATGACGGCAAGGGAGACCCAGTACTTC	CASRMTARETQYF
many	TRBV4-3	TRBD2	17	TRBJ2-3	TGCGCCAGCAGCCAAGCTAGTACTAGCGCTAACACAGATACGCAGTATTTT	CASSQASTSANTDTQYF
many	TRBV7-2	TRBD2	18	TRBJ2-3	TGTGCCAGCAGCTTAAGAGGGGTAGCGGGAGATTCGACAGATACGCAGTATTTT	CASSLRGVAGDSTDTQYF
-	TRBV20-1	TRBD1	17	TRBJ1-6	TGCAGTGCTAGACAGAGACAGGGGAGCTCCTATAATTCACCCCTCCACTTT	CSARQRQGSSYNSPLHF
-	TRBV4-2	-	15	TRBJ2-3	TGTGCCAGCAGCCAGGCGGGGGCGCTCACAGATACGCAGTATTTT	CASSQAGALTDTQYF
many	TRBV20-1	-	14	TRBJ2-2	TGCAGCACGAGGCGCGGCGCGAACACCGGGGAGCTGTTTTTT	CSTRRGANTGELFF
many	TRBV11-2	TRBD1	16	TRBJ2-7	TGTGCCAGCAGCCCAGGGGGCGGGGCCCGTACCTACGAGCAGTACTTC	CASSPGGGARTYEQYF
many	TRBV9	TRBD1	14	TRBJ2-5	TGTGCCAGCAGCGTAAGACAGGGACAAGAGACCCAGTACTTC	CASSVRQGQETQYF
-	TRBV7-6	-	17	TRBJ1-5	TGTGCCAGCAGCTTAGGGGGGAGCGCCAGGGGCAATCAGCCCCAGCATTTT	CASSLGGSARGNQPQHF
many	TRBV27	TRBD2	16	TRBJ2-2	TGTGCCAGCAGTTTGTCCACACCGGGGGGCACCGGGGAGCTGTTTTTT	CASSLSTPGGTGELFF
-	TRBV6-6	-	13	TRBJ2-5	TGTGCCAGCAGTAGGATGAACCAAGAGACCCAGTACTTC	CASSRMNQETQYF
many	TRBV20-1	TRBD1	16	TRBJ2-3	TGCAGTGCTAGAGATCGAAGGGACAGGGCCACAGATACGCAGTATTTT	CSARDRRDRATDTQYF
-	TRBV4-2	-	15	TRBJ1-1	TGTGCCAGCAGCCAAGATCACAGGGTGGGAACTGAAGCTTTCTTT	CASSQDHRVGTEAFF
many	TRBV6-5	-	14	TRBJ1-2	TGTGCCAGCAGTTACGTCAGGGATCTCTATGGCTACACCTTC	CASSYVRDLYGYTF
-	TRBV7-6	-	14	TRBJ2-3	TGTGCCAGCAGCCCTCGGTGGAGCACAGATACGCAGTATTTT	CASSPRWSTDTQYF
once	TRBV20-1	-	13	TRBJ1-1	TGCAGTGCTCCGGGGAGGGTGAACACTGAAGCCTTCTTT	CSAPGRVNTEAFF
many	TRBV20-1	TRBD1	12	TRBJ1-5	TGCAGTGCAATTGACAGGGGACAGCCCCAGCATTTT	CSAIDRGQPQHF
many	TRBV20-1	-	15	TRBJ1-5	TGTAGTGCTTCCGGTCGGGGATGGGGCAATCAGCCCCAGCATTTT	CSASGRGWGNQPQHF
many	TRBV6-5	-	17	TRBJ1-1	TGTGCCAGCAGTTACTCTGGGTCAGGCAGATCTACTAATGAAGCTTTCTTT	CASSYSGSGRSTNEAFF
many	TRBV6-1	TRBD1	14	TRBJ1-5	TGTGCCAGCAGCCGACAGGGGCCGGATCAGCCCCAGCATTTT	CASSRQGPDQPQHF
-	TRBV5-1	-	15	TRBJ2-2	TGCGCCAGCTCCCATGGGCAGCCGAACACCGGGGAGCTGTTTTTT	CASSHGQPNTGELFF
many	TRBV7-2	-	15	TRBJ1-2	TGTGCCAGCAGCTTATATGGGGGTGCTAACTATGGCTACACCTTC	CASSLYGGANYGYTF
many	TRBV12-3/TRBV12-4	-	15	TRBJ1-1	TGTGCCAGCGCCAGGACAGCTACCCTTCGCACTGAAGCTTTCTTT	CASARTATLRTEAFF
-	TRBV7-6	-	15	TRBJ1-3	TGTGCCAGCAGCCTAGTCAGGGGTTATGGAAACACCATATATTTT	CASSLVRGYGNTIYF
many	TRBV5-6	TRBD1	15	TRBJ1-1	TGTGCCAGCAGCCGGAGGGACAGGATGAACACTGAAGCTTTCTTT	CASSRRDRMNTEAFF
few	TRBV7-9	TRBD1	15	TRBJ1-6	TGTGCCAGCAGCCCCGAGGGACAGGATCCTTCACCCCTCCACTTT	CASSPEGQDPSPLHF
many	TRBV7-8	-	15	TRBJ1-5	TGTGCCAGCAGCTTAGCCCCTGGGGGGAATCAGCCCCAGCATTTT	CASSLAPGGNQPQHF
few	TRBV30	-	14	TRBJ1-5	TGTGCCTGGAACTCCGGCGGGTTCAATCAGCCCCAGCATTTT	CAWNSGGFNQPQHF
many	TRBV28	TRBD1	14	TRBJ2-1	TGTGCCAGCAGAAAGGGGGCGCCTTACAATGAGCAGTTCTTC	CASRKGAPYNEQFF
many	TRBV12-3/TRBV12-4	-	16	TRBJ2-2	TGTGCCAGCAGTTGGGCCAGAGGGATTAACACCGGGGAGCTGTTTTTT	CASSWARGINTGELFF
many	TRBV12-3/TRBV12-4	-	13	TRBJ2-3	TGTGCCAGCAGTTTACTTGTCACAGATACGCAGTATTTT	CASSLLVTDTQYF
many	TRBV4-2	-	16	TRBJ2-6	TGTGCCAGCAGCCAAGACCTTGTTTCTGGGGCCAACGTCCTGACTTTC	CASSQDLVSGANVLTF
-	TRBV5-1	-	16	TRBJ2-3	TGCGCCAGCAGCTCCGGGTCCAAAGGGGGGACAGATACGCAGTATTTT	CASSSGSKGGTDTQYF
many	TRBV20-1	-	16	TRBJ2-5	TGCAGTGCTAGCGGCGCGGGACAGCGAAGGGGAGAGACCCAGTACTTC	CSASGAGQRRGETQYF
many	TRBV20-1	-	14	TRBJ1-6	TGCAGTGCTTACCGGGACACCCATAATTCACCCCTCCACTTT	CSAYRDTHNSPLHF
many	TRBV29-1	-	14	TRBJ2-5	TGCAGCGTGGAGCACCGGGACTCTCAAGAGACCCAGTACTTC	CSVEHRDSQETQYF
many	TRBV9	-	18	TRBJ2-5	TGTGCCAGCAGCGTAGACGAGGGGGACTTTTGGAGTATGAAGACCCAGTACTTC	CASSVDEGDFWSMKTQYF
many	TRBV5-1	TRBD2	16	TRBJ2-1	TGCGCCAGCAGCCATCCCGGGACTAGCGCGACAAATGAGCAGTTCTTC	CASSHPGTSATNEQFF
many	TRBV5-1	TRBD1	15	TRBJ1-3	TGCGCCAGCAGCGAACAGGGGTCAGAAGGAAACACCATATATTTT	CASSEQGSEGNTIYF
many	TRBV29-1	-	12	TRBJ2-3	TGCAGCGTTCGAGACGGAGTGGATACGCAGTATTTT	CSVRDGVDTQYF
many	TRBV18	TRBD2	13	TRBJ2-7	TGTGCCAGCTCACCACGGGGGGGTCGGGAGCAGTACTTC	CASSPRGGREQYF
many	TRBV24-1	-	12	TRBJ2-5	TGTGCCACCAGTGCCGGGACGGGGACCCAGTACTTC	CATSAGTGTQYF
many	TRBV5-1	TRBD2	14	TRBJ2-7	TGCGCCAGCAGCTTGTTTGGGGGGGGAAACGAGCAGTACTTC	CASSLFGGGNEQYF
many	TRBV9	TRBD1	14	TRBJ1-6	TGTGCCAGCAGTCAGGGGGCAGATAATTCACCCCTCCACTTT	CASSQGADNSPLHF
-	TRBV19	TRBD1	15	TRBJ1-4	TGTGCCAGTAGTCCTCGACAGGGGGCTAGTGAAAAACTGTTTTTT	CASSPRQGASEKLFF
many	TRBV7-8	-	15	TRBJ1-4	TGTGCCAGCAGCTATGGGGGGGGGATCGGGGAAAAACTGTTTTTT	CASSYGGGIGEKLFF
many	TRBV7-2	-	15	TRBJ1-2	TGTGCCAGCAACCTCGGCTCAAGGGGAGACTATGGCTACACCTTC	CASNLGSRGDYGYTF
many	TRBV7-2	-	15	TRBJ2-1	TGTGCCAGCAGCTATCGGAGTTTCTCCTACAATGAGCAGTTCTTC	CASSYRSFSYNEQFF
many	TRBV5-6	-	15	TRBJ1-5	TGTGCCAGCAGCTCCGCTACCCAAGTCGATCAGCCCCAGCATTTT	CASSSATQVDQPQHF
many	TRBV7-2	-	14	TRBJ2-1	TGTGCCAGCAGCTTAGGCCTATTTGAGCTTGAGCAGTTCTTC	CASSLGLFELEQFF
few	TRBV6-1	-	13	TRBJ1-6	TGTGCCAGCAGTGAACAGGCTTCTTCACCCCTCCACTTT	CASSEQASSPLHF
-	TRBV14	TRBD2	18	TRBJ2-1	TGTGCCAGCAGCCAAGAATGGGGTAGCGGGAGGATGTACAATGAGCAGTTCTTC	CASSQEWGSGRMYNEQFF
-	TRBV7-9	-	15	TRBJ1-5	TGTGCCAGCAGCTTAGGACAGTTAAGCAATCAGCCCCAGCATTTT	CASSLGQLSNQPQHF